Below, 7 T cell receptor beta chains from the same sample are listed, as sequenced in a study of T cell responses to AZD1222 COVID-19 vaccine. Sequencing was performed with immunoSEQ multiplex PCR; in TCRdb, only in-frame clones are kept and a portion is missing. The sample yields 150,000 to 200,000 clones, roughly 94% seen once. Here the sequenced sample was peripheral blood, taken 28 days after the second AZD1222 dose. The receptors were gathered from an adult who received the AZD1222 COVID-19 vaccine.

The genes are TRBV5-4 and TRBJ2-1; 10 bases fit TRBD2. The CDR3 extends over 16 amino acids. Germline V gene lookup returns CDR1 SGHNT and CDR2 YYREEE (reference sequence). The V and J ends lost 3 bases and 2 bases, in that order; junction bases with no gene match: 5. The CDR3 is CASSSSLAGAYNEQFF. DNA for the CDR3: TGTGCCAGCAGCTCATCCCTAGCGGGGGCCTACAATGAGCAGTTCTTC.

The rearrangement uses TRBV9 and TRBJ2-2; the match to TRBD2 covers 7 bases. In germline, CDR1 is SGDLS, CDR2 YYNGEE. Unmatched junction bases numbered 6, after V lost 0 bases and J lost 4 bases. The CDR3 sequence is 16 residues long. CDR3 amino acids: CASSVDPAGITGELFF. In nucleotides, the CDR3 is TGTGCCAGCAGCGTAGATCCAGCGGGGATCACCGGGGAGCTGTTTTTT. Full variable domain (outside the CDR3, taken from reference TRBV9 and TRBJ2-2): DSGVTQTPKHLITATGQRVTLRCSPRSGDLSVYWYQQSLDQGLQFLIQYYNGEERAKGNILERFSAQQFPDLHSELNLSSLELGDSALYFCASSVDPAGITGELFFGEGSRLTVL.

This clone was picked up one time. This chain connects TRBV2 to TRBJ2-1; 13 nucleotides align to TRBD2. CDR1 is SNHLY and CDR2 is FYNNEI in the germline V gene. V trimming: 5 bases; J trimming: 8 bases; junction bases outside the gene matches: 6. The CDR3 is 15 amino acids. DNA of the CDR3: TGTGCCAGCAGTCCCACTAGCGGGAGGGCCTATGAGCAGTTCTTC. Its protein product is CASSPTSGRAYEQFF.

The chain joins TRBV20-1 to TRBJ2-3; no clear D. Per the germline V gene, CDR1 is DFQATT and CDR2 is SNEGSKA (reference sequence). V was clipped by 6 bases and J by 5 bases, with 9 bases between them. This CDR3 comprises 11 residues. The CDR3 sequence: CSAPRIDTQYF. The DNA for the CDR3 is TGCAGTGCCCCTCGGATAGATACGCAGTATTTT.

The chain is built from TRBV5-1 and TRBJ2-7; tentatively, D is TRBD2 (5 bases). Trimming left V 0 bases short and J 4 bases short, with 11 bases between. This CDR3 comprises 14 residues. Germline assignment: CDR1 SGHRS and CDR2 YFSETQ. This CDR3 is CASSLDEGRYEQYF. As DNA, the CDR3 is TGCGCCAGCAGCTTGGATGAGGGTAGATACGAGCAGTACTTC.

J is TRBJ1-1 and V is TRBV14, with a possible D match to TRBD1 (6 bases). The CDR3 is 15 residues long. The V and J ends lost 1 base and 5 bases respectively, with 14 bases between them. CDR1 is SGHDN, CDR2 FVKESK, per germline. CDR3 amino acids: CASSQGRQGRTEAFF. In DNA form, the CDR3 reads TGTGCCAGCAGCCAAGGACGGCAGGGGAGGACTGAAGCTTTCTTT.

The chain employs TRBV19 and TRBJ2-1, with D hard to call. Germline CDR1 LNHDA, CDR2 SQIVND (reference sequence). V dropped 6 bases and J dropped 2 bases, with 5 bases sitting between them. This CDR3 spans 12 amino acids. The CDR3 loop is CASSPAYNEQFF. The CDR3 region has the DNA TGTGCCAGTAGCCCAGCCTACAATGAGCAGTTCTTC.